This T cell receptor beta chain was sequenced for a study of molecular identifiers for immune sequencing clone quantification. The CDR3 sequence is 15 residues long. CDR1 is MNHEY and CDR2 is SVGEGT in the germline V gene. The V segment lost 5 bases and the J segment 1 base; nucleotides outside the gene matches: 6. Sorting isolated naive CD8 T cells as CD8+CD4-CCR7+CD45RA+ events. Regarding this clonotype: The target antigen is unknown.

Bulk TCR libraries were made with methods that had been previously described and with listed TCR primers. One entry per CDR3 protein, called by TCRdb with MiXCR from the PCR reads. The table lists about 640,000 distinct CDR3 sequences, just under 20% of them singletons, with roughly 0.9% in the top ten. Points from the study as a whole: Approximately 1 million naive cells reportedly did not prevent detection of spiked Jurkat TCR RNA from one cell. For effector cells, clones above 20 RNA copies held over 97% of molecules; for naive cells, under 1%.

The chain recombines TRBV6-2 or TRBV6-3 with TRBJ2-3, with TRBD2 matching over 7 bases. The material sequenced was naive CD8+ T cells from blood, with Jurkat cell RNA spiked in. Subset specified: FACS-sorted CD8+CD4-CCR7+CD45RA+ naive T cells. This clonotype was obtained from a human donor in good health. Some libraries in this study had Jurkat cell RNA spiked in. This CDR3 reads CASSKTSDGTDTQYF. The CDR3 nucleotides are TGTGCCAGCAGTAAAACTAGCGATGGCACAGATACGCAGTATTTT.